These 21 T cell receptor beta chains were all obtained from the same sample, sequenced in a study of T-cell memory formation after mild COVID-19. In TCRdb, the 5' RACE reads were re-called with MiXCR into one record per CDR3 protein. This repertoire shows under 200,000 distinct CDR3 sequences, approximately 13% found once; its top ten account for more than 3%. The sample was PBMCs or a T cell subset sorted from them (not recorded which). These receptors were collected from a man between 18 and 35 years old who had mild COVID-19 (a few samples of this study predate the infection). Cell type and time point are not known.

The chain uses TRBV5-1 and TRBJ2-1, with 8 bases identical to TRBD2. Trimming at V came to 3 bases and at J to 6 bases, leaving 11 bases not matched to a gene. This CDR3 is 16 amino acids long. Germline CDR1 and CDR2: SGHRS and YFSETQ. Written as DNA, the CDR3 is TGCGCCAGCAGCTGGGCTGGACTAGCACCCCGCAATGAGCAGTTCTTC. Translated: CASSWAGLAPRNEQFF.

This clonotype was seen a few times. The V and J genes are TRBV7-2 and TRBJ1-5, with D unresolved. V was trimmed by 2 bases and J by 4 bases, leaving 12 bases between them. Germline V lookup: CDR1 SGHTA, CDR2 FQGNSA. CDR3 size: 15 residues. The DNA for the CDR3 is TGTGCCAGCAGCTTAAGTAGGGCTACAAATCAGCCCCAGCATTTT. This translates into CASSLSRATNQPQHF.

The rearrangement uses TRBV2 and TRBJ2-2; tentative D call: TRBD2 (7 bases). Germline assignment: CDR1 SNHLY and CDR2 FYNNEI. CDR3 length equals 17 residues. V dropped 1 base and J dropped 5 bases, with 17 bases sitting between them. This chain's CDR3 is CASSEGWGGRLTGELFF. Written as DNA, the CDR3 is TGTGCCAGCAGTGAAGGTTGGGGGGGCCGGCTTACCGGGGAGCTGTTTTTT.

The chain links TRBV6-5 to TRBJ2-2, with 9 bases matching TRBD1. Germline CDR1 and CDR2: MNHEY and SVGAGI. This CDR3 has 14 amino acids. V shed 7 bases and J 1 base; nucleotides not matched to a gene: 1. Here the CDR3 reads CASMGQGNTGELFF. Here the CDR3 DNA reads TGTGCCAGCATGGGACAGGGGAACACCGGGGAGCTGTTTTTT.

The rearrangement uses TRBV12-3 or TRBV12-4 and TRBJ2-3; 8 bases line up with TRBD2. The length of the CDR3 is 13 residues. J lost 7 bases, V lost 8 bases, and 8 bases had no gene match. CDR3 loop: CASGTGGRNTQYF. CDR3 bases: TGTGCCAGCGGGACGGGGGGGCGGAATACGCAGTATTTT.

The gene calls are TRBV12-5 and TRBJ2-2; 8 bases agree with TRBD1. With 3 bases clipped from V and 5 bases from J, the junction kept 8 bases outside the gene matches. There are 16 residues in the CDR3. Germline V gene data show CDR1 as LGHNT and CDR2 as FRNRAP. In nucleotides, the CDR3 is TGTGCTAGTGGTTTTAGGGCAGGGGGCGCAACCGGGGAGCTGTTTTTT. The encoded protein is CASGFRAGGATGELFF.

The chain is built from TRBV12-3 or TRBV12-4 and TRBJ1-1, with D uncertain. The CDR3 runs 13 residues. Trimming pared 6 bases from V and 0 bases from J, leaving 8 bases between. The CDR3 loop reads CASSLQMNTEAFF. The CDR3 DNA sequence: TGTGCCAGCAGCCTCCAGATGAACACTGAAGCTTTCTTT.

The chain has TRBV6-4 and TRBJ1-2; TRBD1 aligns across 9 bases. The CDR3 consists of 14 residues. With 4 bases clipped from V and 8 bases from J, the junction kept 8 bases outside the gene matches. Germline V gene data show CDR1 as MRHNA and CDR2 as SNTAGT. Written as DNA, the CDR3 is TGTGCCAGCAGTGCAACCGGGACAGGGTTCGGCTACACCTTC. Protein sequence: CASSATGTGFGYTF.

V gene TRBV19 combines with J gene TRBJ2-2, with a weak D call TRBD2 (6 bases). The germline V gene encodes CDR1 LNHDA and CDR2 SQIVND (reference sequence). V lost 8 bases, J lost 5 bases, and 18 bases lay in between. The CDR3 extends over 15 amino acids. DNA for the CDR3: TGTGCCAGTTGGAGGGTGAGCGGGTCGACCGGGGAGCTGTTTTTT. Residues: CASWRVSGSTGELFF.

J is TRBJ2-7 and V is TRBV6-8, with D possibly being TRBD1 (5 bases). Germline CDR1 reads MNHGY; CDR2 reads SAAAGT. Trimming shortened V by 6 bases and J by 5 bases, and 20 bases separated the two germline ends. This CDR3 contains 15 residues. The CDR3 protein is CASRWGLGRTDEQYV. In nucleotides, the CDR3 is TGTGCCAGCAGGTGGGGCCTCGGGCGAACAGACGAGCAGTACGTC.

V usage is TRBV6-1 and J usage is TRBJ2-1, with 11 bases identical to TRBD2. The CDR3 covers 15 residues. Germline CDR1 and CDR2: MNHNS and SASEGT. J lost 5 bases, V lost 1 base, and 1 base had no gene match. CDR3 nucleotide sequence: TGTGCCAGCAGTGAAGGACTAGCGGGGAACAATGAGCAGTTCTTC. Its protein product is CASSEGLAGNNEQFF.

The genes are TRBV10-3 and TRBJ1-2, with unresolved D. CDR1 and CDR2 (germline): ENHRY, SYGVKD. The V end lost 6 bases, the J end lost 8 bases, and 13 bases lay between the germline ends. The CDR3 has 12 amino acids. CDR3 residues: CAISSDPRGYTF. CDR3 DNA: TGTGCCATCAGCTCAGACCCCAGGGGCTACACCTTC.

In this sample, this clonotype turned up a few times. V and J are TRBV21-1 and TRBJ1-2. TRBV21-1 is tagged as a pseudogene. CDR3 length: 14 amino acids. The CDR3 nucleotides are TGTGCCAGCAGCAGGGCTGGAGGGGGATATGGCTACACCTTC. This gives the protein CASSRAGGGYGYTF.

V is TRBV6-2 or TRBV6-3 and J is TRBJ2-7; 7 nucleotides align to TRBD2. V trimming: 2 bases; J trimming: 3 bases; junction bases outside the gene matches: 4. The CDR3 has 14 residues. Germline V CDR1 and CDR2: MNHEY, SVGEGT. Written as DNA, the CDR3 is TGTGCCAGCAGTTACGTCCAGCGGGGCTACGAGCAGTACTTC. Amino acid sequence: CASSYVQRGYEQYF.

This clonotype was detected ten times or more. The J gene is TRBJ2-2, the V gene TRBV5-1; D uncertain. Between the trimmed V and J ends, which lost 0 bases and 7 bases, there was a span of 13 bases. This CDR3 has 15 residues. Germline CDR1 reads SGHRS; CDR2 reads YFSETQ. CDR3 protein: CASSLESQRFGELFF. The CDR3 nucleotides are TGCGCCAGCAGCTTGGAATCCCAACGGTTCGGGGAGCTGTTTTTT. The whole variable domain, filled in from reference TRBV5-1 and TRBJ2-2, reads KAGVTQTPRYLIKTRGQQVTLSCSPISGHRSVSWYQQTPGQGLQFLFEYFSETQRNKGNFPGRFSGRQFSNSRSEMNVSTLELGDSALYLCASSLESQRFGELFFGEGSRLTVL.

This clonotype was detected many times. The V and J genes are TRBV11-2 and TRBJ2-3, with 9 bases that match TRBD2. The CDR3 extends over 15 amino acids. The V segment lost 6 bases and the J segment 2 bases; nucleotides outside the gene matches: 6. CDR1 and CDR2 from the germline V gene are SGHAT and FQNNGV. CDR3 residues: CASRQKRGATDTQYF. The CDR3 DNA follows: TGTGCCAGCAGGCAAAAGCGGGGGGCCACAGATACGCAGTATTTT.

This clonotype appeared a few times. V usage is TRBV5-4 and J usage is TRBJ2-1; 10 nucleotides agree with TRBD2. With V trimmed by 4 bases and J by 10 bases, 14 bases remained unmatched. Germline V gene data show CDR1 as SGHNT and CDR2 as YYREEE (reference sequence). CDR3 size: 16 residues. The DNA of the CDR3 is TGTGCCAGCAGCCGAACTAGCGGGACGTACCACAGGGAGCAGTTCTTC. Its translation: CASSRTSGTYHREQFF.

This clonotype was observed a handful of times. This chain joins TRBV7-9 and TRBJ2-3; the D is unclear. The V end was cut by 2 bases, the J end by 1 base, with 7 bases between. Germline V lookup: CDR1 SEHNR, CDR2 FQNEAQ (reference sequence). This CDR3 is built from 14 residues. The CDR3, as DNA: TGTGCCAGCAGCTTAATTTGGGGCACAGATACGCAGTATTTT. This sequence encodes CASSLIWGTDTQYF.

This clonotype was seen a few times. CDR3 region: CASRLSGTGAETQYF. In DNA, the CDR3 is TGTGCCAGCAGACTATCCGGGACAGGGGCTGAGACCCAGTACTTC. The chain uses TRBV7-3 and TRBJ2-5; 10 positions agree with TRBD1. Germline CDR1 and CDR2: SGHTA and FQGTGA. V lost 6 bases to trimming and J lost 5 bases; unmatched junction nucleotides: 9. The CDR3 extends over 15 amino acids.

In this sample, this clonotype turned up a few times. This sequence joins TRBV5-6 and TRBJ2-7; 8 bases match TRBD2. The CDR3 loop spans 15 amino acids. The J segment lost 1 base and the V segment lost 5 bases, leaving 8 bases of the junction unmatched. Germline CDR1 and CDR2: SGHDT and YYEEEE. The CDR3: CASRPTSGLSYEQYV. As DNA, the CDR3 is TGTGCCAGCAGACCCACTAGCGGCTTATCCTACGAGCAGTACGTC.

This clonotype has a count of ten or more. The J gene is TRBJ2-5, the V gene TRBV6-5; maybe TRBD2 (6 bases). Trimming cost V 5 bases and J 2 bases, with 12 bases left between them. The CDR3 runs 14 residues. The germline gives CDR1 MNHEY, CDR2 SVGAGI. CDR3 amino acids: CASSKFGGQETQYF. The CDR3 DNA reads as TGTGCCAGCAGTAAATTTGGGGGGCAAGAGACCCAGTACTTC.